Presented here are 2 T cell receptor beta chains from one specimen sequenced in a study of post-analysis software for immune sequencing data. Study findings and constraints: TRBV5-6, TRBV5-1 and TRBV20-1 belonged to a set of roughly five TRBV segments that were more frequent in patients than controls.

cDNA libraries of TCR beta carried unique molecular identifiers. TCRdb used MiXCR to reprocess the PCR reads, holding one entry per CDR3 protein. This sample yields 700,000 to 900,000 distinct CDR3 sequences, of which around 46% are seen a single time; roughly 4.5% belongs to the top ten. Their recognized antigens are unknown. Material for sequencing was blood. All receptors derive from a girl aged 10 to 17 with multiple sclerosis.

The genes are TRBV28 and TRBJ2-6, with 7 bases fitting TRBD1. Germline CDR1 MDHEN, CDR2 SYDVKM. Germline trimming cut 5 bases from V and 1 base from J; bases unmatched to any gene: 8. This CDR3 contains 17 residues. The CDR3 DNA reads TGTGCCAGCAGTACTCGGGACAGAACATCTGGGGCCAACGTCCTGACTTTC. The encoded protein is CASSTRDRTSGANVLTF.

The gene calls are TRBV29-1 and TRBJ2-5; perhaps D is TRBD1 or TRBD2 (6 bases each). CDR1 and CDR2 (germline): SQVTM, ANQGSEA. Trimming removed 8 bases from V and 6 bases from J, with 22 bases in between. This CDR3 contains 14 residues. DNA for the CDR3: TGCAGCCACCAGCTTTGGGGGGCTGACAAGACCCAGTACTTC. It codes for CSHQLWGADKTQYF.